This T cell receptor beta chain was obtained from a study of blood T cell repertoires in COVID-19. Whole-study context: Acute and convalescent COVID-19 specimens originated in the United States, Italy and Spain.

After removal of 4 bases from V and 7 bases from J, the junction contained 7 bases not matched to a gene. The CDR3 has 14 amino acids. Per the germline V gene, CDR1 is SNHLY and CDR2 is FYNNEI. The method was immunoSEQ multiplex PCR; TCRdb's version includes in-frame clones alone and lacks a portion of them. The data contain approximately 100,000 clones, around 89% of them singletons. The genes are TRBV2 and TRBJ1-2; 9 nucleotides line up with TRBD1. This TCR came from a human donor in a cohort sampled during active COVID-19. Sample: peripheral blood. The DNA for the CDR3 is TGTGCCAGCAGTGGGCGGGACAGGGTGAGTGGCTACACCTTC. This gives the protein CASSGRDRVSGYTF.